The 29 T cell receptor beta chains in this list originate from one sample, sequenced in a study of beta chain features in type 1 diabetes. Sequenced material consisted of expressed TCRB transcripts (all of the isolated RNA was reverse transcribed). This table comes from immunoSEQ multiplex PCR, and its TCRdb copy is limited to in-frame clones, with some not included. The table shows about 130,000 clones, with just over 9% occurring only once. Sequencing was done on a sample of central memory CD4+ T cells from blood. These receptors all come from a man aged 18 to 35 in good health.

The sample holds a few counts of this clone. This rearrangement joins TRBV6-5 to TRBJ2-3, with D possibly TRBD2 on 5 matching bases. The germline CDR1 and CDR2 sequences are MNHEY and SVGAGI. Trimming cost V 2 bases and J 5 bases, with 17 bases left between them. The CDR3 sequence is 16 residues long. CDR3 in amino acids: CASSYSAGPRVDTQYF. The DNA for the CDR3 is TGTGCCAGCAGTTACAGTGCGGGTCCACGGGTAGATACGCAGTATTTT.

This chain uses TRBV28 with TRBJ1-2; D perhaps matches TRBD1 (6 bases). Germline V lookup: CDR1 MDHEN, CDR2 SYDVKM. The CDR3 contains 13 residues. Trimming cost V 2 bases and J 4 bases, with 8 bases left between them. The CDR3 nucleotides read TGTGCCAGCAGTTTAAGGGGGGGCTATGGCTACACCTTC. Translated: CASSLRGGYGYTF.

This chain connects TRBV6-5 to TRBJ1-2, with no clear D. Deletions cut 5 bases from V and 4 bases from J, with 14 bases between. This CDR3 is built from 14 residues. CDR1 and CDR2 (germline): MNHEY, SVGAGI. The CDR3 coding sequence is TGTGCCAGCAGTCCCGGTATTAGTAGCTATGGCTACACCTTC. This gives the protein CASSPGISSYGYTF.

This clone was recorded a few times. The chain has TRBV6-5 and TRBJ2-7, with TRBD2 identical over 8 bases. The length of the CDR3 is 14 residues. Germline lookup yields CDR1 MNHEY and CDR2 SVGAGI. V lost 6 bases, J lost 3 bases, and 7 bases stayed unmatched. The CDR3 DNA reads TGTGCCAGCAGGCCAGCGGGGGCTATCTACGAGCAGTACTTC. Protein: CASRPAGAIYEQYF.

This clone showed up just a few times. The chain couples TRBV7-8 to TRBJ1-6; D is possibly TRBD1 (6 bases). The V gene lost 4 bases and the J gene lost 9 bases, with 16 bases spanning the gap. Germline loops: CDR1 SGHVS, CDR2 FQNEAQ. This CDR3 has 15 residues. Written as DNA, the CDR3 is TGTGCCAGCAGCTATAACAAGGGGGGGGGTTCACCCCTCCACTTT. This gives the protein CASSYNKGGGSPLHF.

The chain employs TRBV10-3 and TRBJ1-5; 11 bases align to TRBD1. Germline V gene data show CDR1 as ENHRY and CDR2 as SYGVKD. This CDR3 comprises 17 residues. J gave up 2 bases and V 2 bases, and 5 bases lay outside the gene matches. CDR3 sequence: CAISEPKGQGGNQPQHF. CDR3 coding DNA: TGTGCCATCAGTGAGCCAAAGGGACAGGGGGGCAATCAGCCCCAGCATTTT.

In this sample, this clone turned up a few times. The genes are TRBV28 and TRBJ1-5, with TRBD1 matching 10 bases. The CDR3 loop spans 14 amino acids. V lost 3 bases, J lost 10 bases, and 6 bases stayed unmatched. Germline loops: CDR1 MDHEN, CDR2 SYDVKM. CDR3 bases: TGTGCCAGCAGTTTGCCCGGACAGGGGGTACCCCAGCATTTT. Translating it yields CASSLPGQGVPQHF.

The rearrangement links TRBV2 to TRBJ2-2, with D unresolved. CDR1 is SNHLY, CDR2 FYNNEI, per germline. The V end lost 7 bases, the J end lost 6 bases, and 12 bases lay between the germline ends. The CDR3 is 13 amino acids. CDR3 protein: CASNLSPPGELFF. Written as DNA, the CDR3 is TGTGCCAGCAATCTCAGTCCCCCCGGGGAGCTGTTTTTT. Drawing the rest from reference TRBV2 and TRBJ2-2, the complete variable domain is EPEVTQTPSHQVTQMGQEVILRCVPISNHLYFYWYRQILGQKVEFLVSFYNNEISEKSEIFDDQFSVERPDGSNFTLKIRSTKLEDSAMYFCASNLSPPGELFFGEGSRLTVL.

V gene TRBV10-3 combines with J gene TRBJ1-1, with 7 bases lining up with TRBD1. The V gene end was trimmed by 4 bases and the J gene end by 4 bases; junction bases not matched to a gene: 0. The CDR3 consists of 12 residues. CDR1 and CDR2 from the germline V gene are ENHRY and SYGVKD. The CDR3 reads CAISGTGTEAFF. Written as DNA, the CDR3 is TGTGCCATCAGTGGGACAGGCACTGAAGCTTTCTTT.

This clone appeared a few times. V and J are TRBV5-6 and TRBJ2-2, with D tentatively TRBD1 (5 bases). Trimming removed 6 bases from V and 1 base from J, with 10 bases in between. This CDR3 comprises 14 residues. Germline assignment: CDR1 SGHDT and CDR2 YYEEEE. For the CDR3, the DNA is TGTGCCAGCACCTTCGGACAGAACACCGGGGAGCTGTTTTTT. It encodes CASTFGQNTGELFF.

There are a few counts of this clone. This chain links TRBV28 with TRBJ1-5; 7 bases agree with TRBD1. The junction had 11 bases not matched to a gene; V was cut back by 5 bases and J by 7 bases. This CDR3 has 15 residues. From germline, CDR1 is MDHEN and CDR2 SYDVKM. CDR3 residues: CASSRGGAETQPQHF. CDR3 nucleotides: TGTGCCAGCAGTAGAGGGGGCGCGGAAACGCAGCCCCAGCATTTT.

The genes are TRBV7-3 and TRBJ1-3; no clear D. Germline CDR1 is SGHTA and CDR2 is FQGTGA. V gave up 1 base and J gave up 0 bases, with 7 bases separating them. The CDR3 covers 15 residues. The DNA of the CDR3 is TGTGCCAGCAGCTTAAGCGGCAGCTCTGGAAACACCATATATTTT. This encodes CASSLSGSSGNTIYF.

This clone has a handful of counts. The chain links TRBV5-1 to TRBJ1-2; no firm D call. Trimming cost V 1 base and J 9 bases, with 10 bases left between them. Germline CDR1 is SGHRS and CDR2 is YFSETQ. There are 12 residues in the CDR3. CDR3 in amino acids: CASSLNEESYTF. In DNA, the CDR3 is TGCGCCAGCAGCTTGAATGAGGAAAGCTACACCTTC.

The CDR3 coding sequence is TGTGCCAGCGGGCCGACGGGGGAGGGGAACACTGAAGCTTTCTTT. This sequence encodes CASGPTGEGNTEAFF. J is TRBJ1-1 and V is TRBV7-2; TRBD1 might be the D (5 bases). Germline loops: CDR1 SGHTA, CDR2 FQGNSA. The CDR3 spans 15 residues. The V end lost 8 bases, the J end lost 1 base, and 17 bases lay between the germline ends.

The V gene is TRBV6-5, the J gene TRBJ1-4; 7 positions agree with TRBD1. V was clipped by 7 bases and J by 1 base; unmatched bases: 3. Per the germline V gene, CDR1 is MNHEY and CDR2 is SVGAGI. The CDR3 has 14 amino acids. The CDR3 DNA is TGTGCCAGCACCAGGGACAGAACTAATGAAAAACTGTTTTTT. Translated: CASTRDRTNEKLFF.

The CDR3 reads CASSLVVAGEQFF. The CDR3 bases are TGTGCCAGCAGCTTGGTGGTAGCGGGGGAGCAGTTCTTC. The J gene is TRBJ2-1, the V gene TRBV5-4, with TRBD2 identical over 8 bases. The CDR3 loop spans 13 amino acids. With V trimmed by 0 bases and J by 10 bases, 3 bases remained unmatched. Looked up from germline, CDR1 is SGHNT and CDR2 is YYREEE (reference sequence).

The DNA of the CDR3 is TGTGCCAGCAGCTTGGTGTCGGGGAAGGAGACCCAGTACTTC. Translation: CASSLVSGKETQYF. The chain uses TRBV5-4 and TRBJ2-5, with D perhaps TRBD2 (5 bases). Trimming shortened V by 0 bases and J by 5 bases, and 11 bases separated the two germline ends. The CDR3 is made up of 14 amino acids. Germline V gene sequence: CDR1 SGHNT, CDR2 YYREEE (reference sequence).

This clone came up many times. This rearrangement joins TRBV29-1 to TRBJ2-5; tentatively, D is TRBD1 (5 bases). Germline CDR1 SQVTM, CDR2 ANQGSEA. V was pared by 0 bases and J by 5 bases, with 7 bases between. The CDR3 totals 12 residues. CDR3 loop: CSVEDRDETQYF. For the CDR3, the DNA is TGCAGCGTTGAAGACAGGGATGAGACCCAGTACTTC.

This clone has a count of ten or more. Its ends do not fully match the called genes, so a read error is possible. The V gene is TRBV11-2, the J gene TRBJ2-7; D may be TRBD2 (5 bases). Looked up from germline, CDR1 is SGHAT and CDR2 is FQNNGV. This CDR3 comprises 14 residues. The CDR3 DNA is TGTGCCAGCAGCCTAGAGGAGCGGACCTACGAGCAGTACTTC. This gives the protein CASSLEERTYEQYF.

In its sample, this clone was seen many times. DNA for the CDR3: TGTGCCTGGAGTAGCCCCTATTATGGCTACACCTTC. The encoded protein is CAWSSPYYGYTF. The chain is built from TRBV30 and TRBJ1-2; no clear D gene. CDR1 is GTSNPN, CDR2 SVGIG, per germline (reference sequence). V lost 2 bases, J lost 5 bases, and 9 bases lay in between. The CDR3 contains 12 residues.

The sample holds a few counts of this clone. The DNA of the CDR3 is TGTGCCAGCAGCTTACACAGGGCTGGGTACGAGCAGTACTTC. Encoded protein: CASSLHRAGYEQYF. This chain joins TRBV7-8 and TRBJ2-7; tentative D call: TRBD1 (6 bases). CDR3 size: 14 residues. V was shortened by 2 bases and J by 4 bases, with 12 bases between the two germline ends. Looked up from germline, CDR1 is SGHVS and CDR2 is FQNEAQ. Full variable domain (remainder filled in from reference TRBV7-8 and TRBJ2-7): GAGVSQSPRYKVAKRGQDVALRCDPISGHVSLFWYQQALGQGPEFLTYFQNEAQLDKSGLPSDRFFAERPEGSVSTLKIQRTQQEDSAVYLCASSLHRAGYEQYFGPGTRLTVT.

CDR3: CASSRQGMDSPLHF. For the CDR3, the DNA is TGTGCCAGCAGCCGACAGGGAATGGATTCACCCCTCCACTTT. This chain links TRBV5-4 with TRBJ1-6; TRBD1 matches 7 bases. There are 14 residues in the CDR3. V shed 4 bases and J 8 bases; nucleotides not matched to a gene: 6. Germline V gene sequence: CDR1 SGHNT, CDR2 YYREEE (reference sequence).

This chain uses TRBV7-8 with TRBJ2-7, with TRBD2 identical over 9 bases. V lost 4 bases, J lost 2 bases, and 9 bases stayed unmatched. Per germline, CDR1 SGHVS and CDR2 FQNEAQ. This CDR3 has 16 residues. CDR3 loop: CASSSPGGGAPYEQYF. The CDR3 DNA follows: TGTGCCAGCAGCTCCCCGGGCGGGGGGGCCCCCTACGAGCAGTACTTC.

CDR3 amino acids: CASSKGQGGTGELFF. CDR3 DNA: TGTGCCAGCAGCAAAGGCCAGGGGGGTACCGGGGAGCTGTTTTTT. The rearrangement links TRBV7-9 to TRBJ2-2; a possible D gene is TRBD1 (7 bases). The germline gives CDR1 SEHNR, CDR2 FQNEAQ (reference sequence). This CDR3 region has 15 residues. The germline V and J ends were trimmed by 5 bases and 5 bases, with 15 bases remaining between them.

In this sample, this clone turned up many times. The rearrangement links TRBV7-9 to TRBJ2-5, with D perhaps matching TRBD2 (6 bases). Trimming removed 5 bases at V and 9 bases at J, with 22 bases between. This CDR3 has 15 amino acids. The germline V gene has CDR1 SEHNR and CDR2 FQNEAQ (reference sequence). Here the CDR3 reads CASSQDLANQVAQYF. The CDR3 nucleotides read TGTGCCAGCAGCCAAGACCTAGCGAACCAAGTGGCCCAGTACTTC.

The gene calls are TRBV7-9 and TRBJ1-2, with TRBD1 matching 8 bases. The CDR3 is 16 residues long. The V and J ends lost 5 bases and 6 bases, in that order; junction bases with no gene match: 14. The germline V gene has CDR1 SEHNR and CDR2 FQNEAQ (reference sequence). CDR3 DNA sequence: TGTGCCAGCAGCCCTAGACAGGGGAGGTTATTGAATGGCTACACCTTC. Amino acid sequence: CASSPRQGRLLNGYTF.

The CDR3 nucleotides are TGTGCCAGCAGCCCCGGGGTGGTCACAGATACGCAGTATTTT. Translating gives CASSPGVVTDTQYF. V and J are TRBV7-2 and TRBJ2-3, with D perhaps TRBD2 (5 bases). Between the trimmed V and J ends, which lost 5 bases and 2 bases, there was a span of 11 bases. This CDR3 is built from 14 residues. Per germline, CDR1 SGHTA and CDR2 FQGNSA.

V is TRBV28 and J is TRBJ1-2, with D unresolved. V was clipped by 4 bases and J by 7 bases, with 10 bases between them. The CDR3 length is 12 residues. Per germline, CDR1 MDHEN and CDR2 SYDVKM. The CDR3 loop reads CASSSQGLGYTF. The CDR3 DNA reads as TGTGCCAGCAGTTCCCAAGGACTTGGCTACACCTTC.

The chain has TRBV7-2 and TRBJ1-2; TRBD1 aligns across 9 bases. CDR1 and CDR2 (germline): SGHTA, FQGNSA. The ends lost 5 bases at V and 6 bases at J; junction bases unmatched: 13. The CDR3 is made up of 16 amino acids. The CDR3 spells CASSPFRDRARDGYTF. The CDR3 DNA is TGTGCCAGCAGCCCTTTCCGGGACAGGGCTAGAGATGGCTACACCTTC.